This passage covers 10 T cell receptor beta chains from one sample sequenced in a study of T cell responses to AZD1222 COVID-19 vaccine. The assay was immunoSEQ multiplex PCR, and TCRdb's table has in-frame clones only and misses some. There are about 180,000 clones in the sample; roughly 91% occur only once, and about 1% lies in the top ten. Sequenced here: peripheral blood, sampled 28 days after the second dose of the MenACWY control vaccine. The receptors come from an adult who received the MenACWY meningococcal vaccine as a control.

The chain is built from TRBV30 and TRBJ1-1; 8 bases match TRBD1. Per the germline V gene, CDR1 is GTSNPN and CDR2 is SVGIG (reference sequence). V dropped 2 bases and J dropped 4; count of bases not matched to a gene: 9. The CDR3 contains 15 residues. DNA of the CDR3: TGTGCCTGGAGTTACCTCCGACAGGGGATCACTGAAGCTTTCTTT. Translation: CAWSYLRQGITEAFF. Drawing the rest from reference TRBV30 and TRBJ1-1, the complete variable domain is SQTIHQWPATLVQPVGSPLSLECTVEGTSNPNLYWYRQAAGRGLQLLFYSVGIGQISSEVPQNLSASRPQDRQFILSSKKLLLSDSGFYLCAWSYLRQGITEAFFGQGTRLTVV.

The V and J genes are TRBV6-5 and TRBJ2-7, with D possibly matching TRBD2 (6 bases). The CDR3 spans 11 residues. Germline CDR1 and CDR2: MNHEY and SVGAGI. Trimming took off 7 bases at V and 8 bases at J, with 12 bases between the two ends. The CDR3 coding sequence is TGTGCCAGCAATGCGGGGATGCAGCAGTACTTC. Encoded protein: CASNAGMQQYF.

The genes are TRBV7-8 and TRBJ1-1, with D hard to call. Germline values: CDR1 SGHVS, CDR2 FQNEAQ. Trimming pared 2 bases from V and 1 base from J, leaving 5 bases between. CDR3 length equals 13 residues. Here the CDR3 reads CASSLTRNTEAFF. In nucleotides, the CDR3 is TGTGCCAGCAGCTTAACGCGGAACACTGAAGCTTTCTTT.

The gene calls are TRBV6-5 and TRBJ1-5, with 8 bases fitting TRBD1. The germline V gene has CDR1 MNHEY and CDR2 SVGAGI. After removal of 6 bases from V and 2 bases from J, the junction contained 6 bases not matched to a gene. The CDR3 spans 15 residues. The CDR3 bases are TGTGCCAGCAGAAACAGGGGGAGCGGCAATCAGCCCCAGCATTTT. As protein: CASRNRGSGNQPQHF.

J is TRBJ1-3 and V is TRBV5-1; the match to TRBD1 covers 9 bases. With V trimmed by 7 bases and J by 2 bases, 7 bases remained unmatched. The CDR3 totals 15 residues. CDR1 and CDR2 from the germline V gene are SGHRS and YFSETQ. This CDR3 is CASSGTGIAGNTIYF. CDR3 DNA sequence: TGCGCCAGCTCCGGGACAGGGATTGCTGGAAACACCATATATTTT.

In DNA, the CDR3 is TGCGCCAGCAGCCAAAATGCAGTTGGAAACACCATATATTTT. The encoded protein is CASSQNAVGNTIYF. The rearrangement uses TRBV4-3 and TRBJ1-3; D is unclear. Per the germline V gene, CDR1 is LGHNA and CDR2 is YSLEER. The germline V and J ends were trimmed by 2 bases and 3 bases, with 8 bases remaining between them. There are 14 residues in the CDR3.

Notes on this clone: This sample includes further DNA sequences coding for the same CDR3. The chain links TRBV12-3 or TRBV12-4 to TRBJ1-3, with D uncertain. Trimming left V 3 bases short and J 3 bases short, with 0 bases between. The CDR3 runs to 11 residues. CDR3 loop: CASSFGNTIYF. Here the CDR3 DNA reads TGTGCCAGCAGTTTTGGAAACACCATATATTTT.

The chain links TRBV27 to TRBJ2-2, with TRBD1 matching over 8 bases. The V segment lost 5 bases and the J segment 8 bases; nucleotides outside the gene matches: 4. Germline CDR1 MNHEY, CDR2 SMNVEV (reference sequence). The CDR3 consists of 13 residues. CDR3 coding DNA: TGTGCCAGCAGTCTGGACAGGGTAGGGGAGCTGTTTTTT. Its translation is CASSLDRVGELFF.

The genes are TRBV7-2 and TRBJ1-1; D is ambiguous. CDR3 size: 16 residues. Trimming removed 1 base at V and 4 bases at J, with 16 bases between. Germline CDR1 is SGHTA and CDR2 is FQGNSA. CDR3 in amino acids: CASSLDTPQIGTEAFF. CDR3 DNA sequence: TGTGCCAGCAGCTTAGACACGCCGCAAATCGGCACTGAAGCTTTCTTT.

CDR3 nucleotide sequence: TGTGCCAGCAGAACCAGGGGGCTCGACACCGGGGAGCTGTTTTTT. It translates to CASRTRGLDTGELFF. The chain recombines TRBV2 with TRBJ2-2, with TRBD1 matching over 8 bases. Per the germline V gene, CDR1 is SNHLY and CDR2 is FYNNEI. The CDR3 runs to 15 residues. V shed 6 bases, J shed 3 bases, and the junction held 6 bases outside the gene matches.